This T cell receptor (beta chain) was profiled in a study of cytomegalovirus exposure and HLA in healthy donors. The overall study: The use of the same platform for the 90 to 150 validation repertoires and the approximately 690 first-cohort repertoires was reported by a later analysis.

The CDR3 length is 17 residues. The V gene lost 0 bases and the J gene lost 0 bases, with 9 bases spanning the gap. Germline V gene sequence: CDR1 LGHNA, CDR2 YNFKEQ. TCRdb's copy holds only in-frame clones and misses some; the assay was immunoSEQ multiplex PCR. The sample includes approximately 300,000 clones, just over 85% seen only once; the top ten take about 0.8%. This rearrangement joins TRBV4-2 to TRBJ2-6; D is perhaps TRBD2 (5 bases). The source is a woman under 30 in good health and CMV-seronegative. The specimen was PBMCs. The CDR3 DNA is TGTGCCAGCAGCCAAGAGGGGAGCAGCTCTGGGGCCAACGTCCTGACTTTC. Its translation: CASSQEGSSSGANVLTF.